The 15 T cell receptor beta chains given below trace back to one sample, sequenced in a study of blood T cell repertoires in COVID-19. Repertoires were generated with immunoSEQ multiplex PCR, while TCRdb's copy carries only in-frame clones and drops some. This sample has roughly 71,000 clones, with more than 80% found just once. Sequencing was done on a sample of peripheral blood. These receptors all stem from a man aged 25-40 years with acute or convalescent COVID-19.

The J gene is TRBJ1-6, the V gene TRBV23-1; D gene ambiguous. TRBV23-1 counts as an open reading frame of uncertain function. CDR3 length: 18 residues. The V end was cut by 7 bases, the J end by 7 bases, with 26 bases between. CDR3 sequence: CASTPQGGLGLGNSPLHF. CDR3 in DNA: TGCGCCAGCACCCCCCAAGGAGGGTTGGGATTAGGAAATTCACCCCTCCACTTT.

This chain connects TRBV11-2 to TRBJ1-5; D uncertain. Between the trimmed V and J ends, which lost 1 base and 6 bases, there was a span of 10 bases. The CDR3 runs to 14 residues. The germline V gene encodes CDR1 SGHAT and CDR2 FQNNGV. The CDR3 spells CASSLALTAQPQHF. The CDR3 region has the DNA TGTGCCAGCAGCTTAGCCCTAACTGCTCAGCCCCAGCATTTT. The whole variable domain, remainder taken from reference TRBV11-2 and TRBJ1-5, is EAGVAQSPRYKIIEKRQSVAFWCNPISGHATLYWYQQILGQGPKLLIQFQNNGVVDDSQLPKDRFSAERLKGVDSTLKIQPAKLEDSAVYLCASSLALTAQPQHFGDGTRLSIL.

The chain links TRBV19 to TRBJ1-1; D unresolved. Germline CDR1 LNHDA, CDR2 SQIVND (reference sequence). The ends were cut back, 5 bases at V and 4 bases at J, with 17 bases in the middle. The CDR3 is 15 amino acids. CDR3 DNA: TGTGCCAGTAGTTACCTTCGGGGTGGTTTCACTGAAGCTTTCTTT. Amino acids: CASSYLRGGFTEAFF.

The gene calls are TRBV24-1 and TRBJ2-3; D not resolved. The CDR3 spans 13 residues. Looked up from germline, CDR1 is KGHDR and CDR2 is SFDVKD. Trimming took off 2 bases at V and 2 bases at J, with 4 bases between the two ends. The CDR3 DNA follows: TGTGCCACCAGTGATTACAACACAGATACGCAGTATTTT. This translates into CATSDYNTDTQYF.

This clone came up many times. The chain is built from TRBV28 and TRBJ2-1, with TRBD2 matching over 12 bases. The J segment lost 4 bases and the V segment lost 4 bases, leaving 11 bases of the junction unmatched. CDR3 length equals 18 residues. Per the germline V gene, CDR1 is MDHEN and CDR2 is SYDVKM. Here the CDR3 reads CASSYPTSGSLSYNEQFF. The CDR3 DNA reads TGTGCCAGCAGTTACCCGACTAGCGGGAGTCTAAGTTACAATGAGCAGTTCTTC. Together with reference TRBV28 and TRBJ2-1, the CDR3 gives the full variable domain: DVKVTQSSRYLVKRTGEKVFLECVQDMDHENMFWYRQDPGLGLRLIYFSYDVKMKEKGDIPEGYSVSREKKERFSLILESASTNQTSMYLCASSYPTSGSLSYNEQFFGPGTRLTVL.

The chain has TRBV2 and TRBJ2-3, with D possibly matching TRBD1 (6 bases). The CDR3 length is 16 residues. Between the trimmed V and J ends, which lost 5 bases and 1 base, there was a span of 16 bases. CDR1 and CDR2 from the germline V gene are SNHLY and FYNNEI. The CDR3, as DNA: TGTGCCAGCAGTAGGCAACAGGGTTGGGGCACAGATACGCAGTATTTT. It is translated as CASSRQQGWGTDTQYF. The entire variable domain, with the rest obtained from reference TRBV2 and TRBJ2-3, is as follows: EPEVTQTPSHQVTQMGQEVILRCVPISNHLYFYWYRQILGQKVEFLVSFYNNEISEKSEIFDDQFSVERPDGSNFTLKIRSTKLEDSAMYFCASSRQQGWGTDTQYFGPGTRLTVL.

This chain connects TRBV6-6 to TRBJ2-7; TRBD1 matches 7 bases. CDR3 length: 15 residues. Unmatched junction bases numbered 5, after V lost 0 bases and J lost 3 bases. Germline CDR1 and CDR2: MNHNY and SVGAGI (reference sequence). The CDR3 spells CASSYSRTGLYEQYF. CDR3 nucleotides: TGTGCCAGCAGTTACTCGAGGACAGGACTCTACGAGCAGTACTTC.

This clone was detected only a few times. The chain has TRBV27 and TRBJ1-5; D remains unclear. Germline CDR1 reads MNHEY; CDR2 reads SMNVEV (reference sequence). With 6 bases removed from V and 2 bases from J, the gap between germline ends came to 11 bases. This CDR3 contains 14 residues. CDR3 amino acids: CASRTGSRNQPQHF. The CDR3 nucleotides are TGTGCCAGCAGGACCGGGTCCCGCAATCAGCCCCAGCATTTT.

This clone was recorded many times. Other DNA sequences within the sample encode an identical CDR3. The J gene is TRBJ2-5, the V gene TRBV2; 11 bases are shared with TRBD2. This CDR3 region has 17 residues. V was pared by 4 bases and J by 2 bases, with 9 bases of the junction left unmatched. The germline V gene encodes CDR1 SNHLY and CDR2 FYNNEI. CDR3: CASSVDPSGGPQETQYF. CDR3 DNA sequence: TGTGCCAGCAGTGTTGATCCTAGCGGGGGGCCACAAGAGACCCAGTACTTC.

CDR3 in amino acids: CASSTGTGVTDTQYF. CDR3 nucleotides: TGTGCCAGCAGTACCGGGACAGGCGTCACAGATACGCAGTATTTT. The chain uses TRBV27 and TRBJ2-3, with TRBD1 matching 8 bases. J lost 2 bases, V lost 5 bases, and 6 bases had no gene match. The CDR3 covers 15 residues. Germline CDR1 reads MNHEY; CDR2 reads SMNVEV (reference sequence).

The V and J genes are TRBV27 and TRBJ1-4, with D uncertain. The V end lost 3 bases, the J end lost 8 bases, and 13 bases lay between the germline ends. The CDR3 totals 14 residues. Germline CDR1 reads MNHEY; CDR2 reads SMNVEV (reference sequence). Here the CDR3 DNA reads TGTGCCAGCAGTTTTGGAGGGATTGGGGAAAAACTGTTTTTT. This sequence encodes CASSFGGIGEKLFF.

The chain recombines TRBV20-1 with TRBJ1-2; possibly TRBD1 for D (5 bases). V gave up 3 bases and J gave up 7 bases, with 9 bases separating them. CDR3 length: 11 amino acids. Germline V gives CDR1 DFQATT, CDR2 SNEGSKA (reference sequence). The CDR3 reads CSASGGSGYTF. The DNA for the CDR3 is TGCAGTGCTAGCGGGGGGAGTGGCTACACCTTC.

This sequence joins TRBV13 and TRBJ2-3, with D possibly being TRBD2 (6 bases). Germline V CDR1 and CDR2: PRHDT, FYEKMQ (reference sequence). V was shortened by 6 bases and J by 4 bases, with 17 bases between the two germline ends. There are 15 residues in the CDR3. The CDR3, as DNA: TGTGCCAGCAGTTATTCGGGGGAGGAGGCAGATACGCAGTATTTT. Translated, it gives CASSYSGEEADTQYF.

The CDR3, as DNA: TGTGCCAGCAGTTACAACGGCGAGACTAGGTACTACGAGCAGTACGTC. It translates to CASSYNGETRYYEQYV. The chain recombines TRBV6-2 or TRBV6-3 with TRBJ2-7, with D perhaps matching TRBD2 (6 bases). Trimming pared 2 bases from V and 3 bases from J, leaving 17 bases between. CDR1 MNHEY and CDR2 SVGEGT come from the germline V gene. This CDR3 comprises 16 residues.

The V call is TRBV14, the J call TRBJ1-2, with a possible D match to TRBD1 (6 bases). This CDR3 region has 15 residues. The germline V and J ends were trimmed by 0 bases and 7 bases, with 15 bases remaining between them. From germline, CDR1 is SGHDN and CDR2 FVKESK. The CDR3 spells CASSQETGRGGGYTF. The DNA of the CDR3 is TGTGCCAGCAGCCAAGAAACAGGGAGAGGCGGTGGCTACACCTTC.